This T cell receptor beta chain was recorded in a study of shared clonotypes between healthy human individuals. Study in general: Donor composition was a couple of women and a few men, aged 18 to 49. Each donor contributed plates that comprised three CD4 naive, three CD4 memory, two CD8 naive and one CD8 memory. Study-level findings and limits: Non-shared clonotypes had lower generation probabilities than clonotypes shared by all four sorted-subset donors.

Using immunoSEQ multiplex PCR, the repertoire was profiled, and TCRdb retains in-frame clones only, with some absent. The table shows roughly 1,600,000 clones, with approximately 98.5% occurring only once. As for this clone: The antigen is undetermined.

The CDR3 has 14 amino acids. V was pared by 2 bases and J by 4 bases, with 11 bases between. CDR1 is MNHEY and CDR2 is SMNVEV in the germline V gene (reference sequence). The chain carries TRBV27 and TRBJ1-1; no clear D gene. Sequenced: naive CD4+ T cells sorted from blood. Stated subset: CD45RA+ positively selected. This sequence was found in a man under 40 in good health. The CDR3 nucleotides read TGTGCCAGCAGTTTACACGGTGAGGGCACTGAAGCTTTCTTT. As protein: CASSLHGEGTEAFF.